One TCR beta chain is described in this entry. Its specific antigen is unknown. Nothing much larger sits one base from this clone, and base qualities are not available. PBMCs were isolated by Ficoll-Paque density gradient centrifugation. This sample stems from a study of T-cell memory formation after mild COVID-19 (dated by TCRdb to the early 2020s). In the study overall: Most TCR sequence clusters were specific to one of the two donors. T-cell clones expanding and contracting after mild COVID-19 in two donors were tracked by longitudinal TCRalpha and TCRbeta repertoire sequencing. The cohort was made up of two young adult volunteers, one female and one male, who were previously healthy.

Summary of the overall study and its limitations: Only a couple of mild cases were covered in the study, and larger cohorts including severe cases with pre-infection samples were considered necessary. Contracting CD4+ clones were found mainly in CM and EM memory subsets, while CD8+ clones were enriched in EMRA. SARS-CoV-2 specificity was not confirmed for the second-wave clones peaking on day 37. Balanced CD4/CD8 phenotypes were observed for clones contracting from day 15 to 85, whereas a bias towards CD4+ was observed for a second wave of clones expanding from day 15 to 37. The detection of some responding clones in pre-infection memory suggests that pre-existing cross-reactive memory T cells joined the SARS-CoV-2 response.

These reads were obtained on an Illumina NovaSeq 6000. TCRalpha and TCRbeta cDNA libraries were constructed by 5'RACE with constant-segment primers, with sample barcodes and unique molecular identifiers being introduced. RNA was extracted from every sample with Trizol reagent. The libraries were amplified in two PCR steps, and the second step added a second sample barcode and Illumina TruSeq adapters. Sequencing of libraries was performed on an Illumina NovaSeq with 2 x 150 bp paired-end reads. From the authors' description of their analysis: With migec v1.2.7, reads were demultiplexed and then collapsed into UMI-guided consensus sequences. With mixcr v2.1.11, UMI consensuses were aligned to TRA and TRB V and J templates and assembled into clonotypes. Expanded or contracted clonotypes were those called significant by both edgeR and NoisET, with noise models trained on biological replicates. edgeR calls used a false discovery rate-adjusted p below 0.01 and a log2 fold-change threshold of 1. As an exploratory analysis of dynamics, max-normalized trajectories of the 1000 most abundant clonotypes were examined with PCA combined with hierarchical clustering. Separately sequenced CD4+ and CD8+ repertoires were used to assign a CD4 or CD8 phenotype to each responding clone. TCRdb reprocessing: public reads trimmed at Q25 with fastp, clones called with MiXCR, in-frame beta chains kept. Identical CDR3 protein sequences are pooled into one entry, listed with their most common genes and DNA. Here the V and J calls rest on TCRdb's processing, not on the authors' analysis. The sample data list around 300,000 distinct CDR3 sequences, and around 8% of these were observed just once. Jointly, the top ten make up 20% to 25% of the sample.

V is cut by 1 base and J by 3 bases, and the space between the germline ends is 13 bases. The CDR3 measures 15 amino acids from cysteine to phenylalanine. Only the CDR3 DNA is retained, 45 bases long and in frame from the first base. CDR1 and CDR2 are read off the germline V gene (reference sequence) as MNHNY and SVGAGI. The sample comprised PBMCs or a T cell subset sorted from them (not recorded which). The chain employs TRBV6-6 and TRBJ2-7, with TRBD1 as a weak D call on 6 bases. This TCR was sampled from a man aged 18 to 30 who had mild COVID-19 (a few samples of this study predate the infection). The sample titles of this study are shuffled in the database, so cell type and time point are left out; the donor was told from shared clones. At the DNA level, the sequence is TGTGCCAGCAGTTACTACCGGACAGAGAGCTACGAGCAGTACTTC. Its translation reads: CASSYYRTESYEQYF.